The clone carrying this TCR beta chain was seen a single time. There are 19 residues in the CDR3. J lost 5 bases, V lost 0 bases, and 17 bases had no gene match. Germline V CDR1 and CDR2: KGHDR, SFDVKD. In the study's own analysis: Estimation of nucleated cell counts relied on the amplification of reference gene primers. Sequenced by immunoSEQ multiplex PCR; TCRdb stores in-frame clones only, minus some. That table supplies the V and J calls and clone size; D and trimming were determined from the DNA. The table shows around 23,000 clones, with roughly 88% occurring only once. This sample is part of a study of blood T cell repertoires in COVID-19. Looking at the study overall: Samples representing acute and convalescent COVID-19 were sourced from the United States, Italy and Spain. Nucleic acid was either cDNA or gDNA, and it came from T cells, B-cell-depleted T cells, or PBMCs.

The sequencing sample was made of peripheral blood. This chain uses TRBV24-1 with TRBJ1-1, with 7 bases fitting TRBD1. This clonotype was obtained from a woman of 80 years or more with active or convalescent COVID-19. The CDR3 protein is CATSDLPINRGRDLTEAFF. The CDR3 DNA reads TGTGCCACCAGTGATTTGCCCATAAACAGGGGCCGGGACTTGACTGAAGCTTTCTTT.